This entry features one TCR beta chain sequence. This clone was counted a single time. Its cognate antigen has yet to be identified. The sample holds no much larger clone one base away, and base qualities are not on file. The sample comes from a study of blood T cell repertoires in COVID-19 (dated by TCRdb to the early 2020s). Some background on the complete study: Samples covering the acute and convalescent phases of COVID-19 were provided by collaborators in the United States, Italy and Spain. The material from the prospective study consisted of cDNA or gDNA derived from T cells, B-cell-depleted T cells, or PBMCs. Deeply sampled blood TCRbeta repertoires from subjects exposed to, actively infected with, or recovered from COVID-19 were included in the dataset. The repertoires were released in a freely available public database meant as a resource for research on the immune response to SARS-CoV-2. The samples were drawn from two sources: the first 160 participants of the ongoing ImmuneRACE study, and fewer than 1,500 subjects contributed by 6 global collaborators. Sample metadata almost always included a de-identified subject ID, COVID-19 status, age in years and sex. Where available, HLA class I and class II types were taken from metadata supplied by the sample provider and were not determined by assay-based typing.

The collaborating institutions used their own protocols to collect whole blood in K2EDTA tubes. For TCRbeta analysis, collaborators shipped samples as frozen whole blood, isolated PBMCs, or DNA extracted from either of those sample types. The CDR3 runs 15 residues from the cysteine to the phenylalanine. Of all the DNA, just the CDR3 is kept, 45 bases in frame from base 1. Via the germline V gene, CDR1 is SGHNT and CDR2 YENEEA. V loses 5 bases of germline sequence and J loses 3 bases, and the interval between the two ends is 16 bases. TCRbeta CDR3 regions were amplified from genomic DNA using the immunoSEQ Assay, a bias-controlled multiplex PCR. In the original analysis: The number of nucleated cells in each sample was estimated by amplification of reference gene primers within the assay. To quantify the absolute abundance of each unique TCRbeta CDR3 rearrangement, sequence reads were collapsed and filtered. Productive Simpson clonality was computed per sample as the square root of Simpson's diversity index over productive rearrangements. The clones in this table, taken by TCRdb from immuneACCESS, are in-frame only. Not every clone is retained; where verified, under half of the shortfall comes from an unresolved V gene, and the cause of the rest is unknown. Clone size and the V and J calls come from that table; the DNA yielded D and trimming. This sample lists about 47,000 clones; more than 75% were detected once. The ten largest clones represent 12% to 15% of the sample.

Study-wide conclusions, independent of this receptor: Clinical and demographic metadata were provided uncurated, with the amount varying by source and participant.

The clonotype was recovered from a human donor with acute or convalescent COVID-19. The donor label of this sample is uncertain. Sequenced material: peripheral blood. The chain is encoded by TRBV11-3 joined to TRBJ1-1; D gene: possibly TRBD1, on 6 matching bases. The CDR3 reads CASSPGAGLYTEAFF. The nucleotides read TGTGCCAGCAGCCCAGGGGCAGGGTTGTACACTGAAGCTTTCTTT. Reference TRBV11-3 and TRBJ1-1 genes cover what lies past the CDR3, so the full variable domain is EAGVVQSPRYKIIEKKQPVAFWCNPISGHNTLYWYLQNLGQGPELLIRYENEEAVDDSQLPKDRFSAERLKGVDSTLKIQPAELGDSAVYLCASSPGAGLYTEAFFGQGTRLTVV.